This T cell receptor beta chain emerged from a study of cytomegalovirus exposure and HLA in healthy donors. The wider study: From HLA-typed donors, an early data release held 70 million to 95 million unique TCRs.

Points on this clone: Its cognate antigen is unknown.

Overall study results and limits: Rarity marked most TCR sequences, yet some public TCRs occurred in many donors. Highest at DRB1 and lowest at HLA-C, TCR association rates differed among HLA loci in a later analysis.

The PCR made use of 60 Vbeta and 13 Jbeta primers. Original handling: In a later analysis, the count reached roughly 80 million unique TCR beta chains, with about 9.9 million shared. Here immunoSEQ multiplex PCR was the method, and the copy in TCRdb shows in-frame clones only, minus some. V and J calls and clone size are copied from that table; D and trimming were computed from the DNA. The profile shows more than 95,000 clones, roughly 79% of them singletons. Unmatched junction bases numbered 7, after V lost 7 bases and J lost 7 bases. Germline V gene sequence: CDR1 SGHNT, CDR2 YYREEE (reference sequence). The CDR3 totals 13 residues.

This TCR came from a woman in her 70s in good health and CMV-seropositive. Sequencing used PBMCs. The V call is TRBV5-4, the J call TRBJ2-1, with 8 bases lining up with TRBD1. CDR3: CASHRGISNEQFF. The CDR3 DNA sequence: TGTGCCAGCCACAGGGGGATATCAAATGAGCAGTTCTTC.